This T cell receptor beta chain comes out of a study of blood T cell repertoires in COVID-19. V dropped 4 bases and J dropped 5; count of bases not matched to a gene: 9. The V gene's germline CDR1 is SGHRS and CDR2 YFSETQ. The CDR3 runs to 16 residues. The assay was immunoSEQ multiplex PCR, and TCRdb's table has in-frame clones only and misses some. The sample records 97,000 or so clones, 75% to 95% being singletons. The sample taken for sequencing was peripheral blood. The TCR was taken from a man aged 18 to 35 with acute or convalescent COVID-19. V and J are TRBV5-1 and TRBJ1-6, with 7 positions matching TRBD1. The CDR3, as DNA: TGCGCCAGCAGCCTATCCCCCAGGGGGAATAATTCACCCCTCCACTTT. This sequence encodes CASSLSPRGNNSPLHF.